Presented here are 20 T cell receptor beta chains from one specimen sequenced in a study of T cells after yellow fever vaccination. TCRdb re-analysed the 5' RACE reads in MiXCR, keeping a single row per CDR3 protein. The profile shows some 500,000 distinct CDR3 sequences, about 13% of them singletons. Sequences were derived from PBMCs, sampled on the day of the yellow fever booster vaccination. These receptors were obtained from a man younger than 40 who received the YFV17D yellow fever vaccine.

The sample holds a few counts of this clonotype. The J gene is TRBJ2-1, the V gene TRBV2; perhaps TRBD2 as D (5 bases). V was trimmed by 11 bases and J by 8 bases, leaving 34 bases between them. There are 18 residues in the CDR3. CDR1 and CDR2 from the germline V gene are SNHLY and FYNNEI. Written as DNA, the CDR3 is TGTGCCTGCTGTCCTCCTCAGGCTAGTTCGCACCCGGACTATGAGCAGTTCTTC. Protein sequence: CACCPPQASSHPDYEQFF. The whole variable domain, remainder taken from reference TRBV2 and TRBJ2-1, is EPEVTQTPSHQVTQMGQEVILRCVPISNHLYFYWYRQILGQKVEFLVSFYNNEISEKSEIFDDQFSVERPDGSNFTLKIRSTKLEDSAMYFCACCPPQASSHPDYEQFFGPGTRLTVL.

This clonotype came up a few times. CDR3 protein: CSVEGVGYEQYF. Written as DNA, the CDR3 is TGCAGCGTTGAAGGGGTTGGCTACGAGCAGTACTTC. The V call is TRBV29-1, the J call TRBJ2-7, with D unresolved. With 1 base removed from V and 3 bases from J, the gap between germline ends came to 7 bases. Germline-derived CDR1 and CDR2 are SQVTM and ANQGSEA. The CDR3 spans 12 residues.

This clonotype appeared a few times. CDR3 region: CAISGGQTGVDEKLFF. The CDR3 nucleotides are TGTGCCATCAGTGGGGGCCAAACAGGGGTGGATGAAAAACTGTTTTTT. The V gene is TRBV10-3, the J gene TRBJ1-4, with TRBD1 matching over 7 bases. Trimming removed 4 bases from V and 6 bases from J; junction bases left unmatched: 11. Germline CDR1 ENHRY, CDR2 SYGVKD. The CDR3 runs 16 residues.

The table lists this clonotype with a few counts. This CDR3 is CASSVMDTQYF. DNA for the CDR3: TGTGCCAGCAGCGTAATGGATACGCAGTATTTT. The chain links TRBV9 to TRBJ2-3, with D unclear. Per germline, CDR1 SGDLS and CDR2 YYNGEE. V was shortened by 1 base and J by 6 bases, with 3 bases between the two germline ends. The CDR3 covers 11 residues.

The rearrangement links TRBV14 to TRBJ2-5, with TRBD2 identical over 9 bases. Germline values: CDR1 SGHDN, CDR2 FVKESK. Trimming at V came to 4 bases and at J to 5 bases, leaving 5 bases not matched to a gene. CDR3 length: 14 residues. The CDR3 bases are TGTGCCAGCAGCCTGGGACTAGCCCCGGAGACCCAGTACTTC. As protein: CASSLGLAPETQYF.

This chain uses TRBV7-6 with TRBJ2-5, with TRBD2 identical over 9 bases. Losses at the gene ends were 2 bases for V and 5 bases for J; bases not matched to a gene: 12. Germline CDR1 reads SGHVS; CDR2 reads FNYEAQ. The CDR3 has 17 amino acids. The DNA for the CDR3 is TGTGCCAGCAGCTTAATGAGAGGGCTAGCGGGACGTGAGACCCAGTACTTC. Translation: CASSLMRGLAGRETQYF.

This clonotype was counted between two and nine times. This chain connects TRBV5-1 to TRBJ2-5; 8 nucleotides line up with TRBD1. This CDR3 region has 15 residues. J gave up 1 base and V 4 bases, and 6 bases lay outside the gene matches. CDR1 and CDR2 (germline): SGHRS, YFSETQ. In DNA, the CDR3 is TGCGCCAGCAGCAAAGGACAGGGACCCCAAGAGACCCAGTACTTC. It codes for CASSKGQGPQETQYF.

In nucleotides, the CDR3 is TGTGCCAGCTCACCTACCATGACTAGCGGGAGGCAGAGCACAGATACGCAGTATTTT. This codes for CASSPTMTSGRQSTDTQYF. V is TRBV18 and J is TRBJ2-3, with TRBD2 identical over 13 bases. There are 19 residues in the CDR3. Unmatched junction bases numbered 9, after V lost 3 bases and J lost 0 bases. The V gene's germline CDR1 is KGHSH and CDR2 LQKENI.

This clonotype occurred a few times. The gene calls are TRBV7-2 and TRBJ2-7, with D perhaps matching TRBD2 (5 bases). The germline gives CDR1 SGHTA, CDR2 FQGNSA. V was pared by 2 bases and J by 5 bases, with 10 bases between. This CDR3 contains 13 residues. The CDR3 sequence: CASSLRGNHEQYF. CDR3 bases: TGTGCCAGCAGCTTAAGAGGGAACCACGAGCAGTACTTC.

J is TRBJ2-7 and V is TRBV5-1, with a weak D call TRBD1 (6 bases). This CDR3 is 16 amino acids long. Germline V gene sequence: CDR1 SGHRS, CDR2 YFSETQ. V lost 2 bases, J lost 2 bases, and 17 bases lay in between. The CDR3 coding sequence is TGCGCCAGCAGCTTTAAACAGGGAGCCCAGACCTACGAGCAGTACTTC. Translated, it gives CASSFKQGAQTYEQYF.

J is TRBJ2-2 and V is TRBV7-2, with 9 bases that match TRBD2. The junction had 5 bases not matched to a gene; V was cut back by 1 base and J by 2 bases. The CDR3 runs to 17 residues. CDR1 and CDR2 from the germline V gene are SGHTA and FQGNSA. DNA of the CDR3: TGTGCCAGCAGCTTAGGGGGAGCGGGAGGAAACACCGGGGAGCTGTTTTTT. Translated, it gives CASSLGGAGGNTGELFF.

This chain joins TRBV27 and TRBJ2-3; 9 nucleotides align to TRBD1. Trimming cost V 4 bases and J 2 bases; bases outside gene matches: 1. Germline V gene data show CDR1 as MNHEY and CDR2 as SMNVEV (reference sequence). The CDR3 totals 14 residues. The CDR3 DNA reads as TGTGCCAGCAGTTGGGACAGGGCCACAGATACGCAGTATTTT. It codes for CASSWDRATDTQYF.

This chain links TRBV6-2 or TRBV6-3 with TRBJ2-1; 12 nucleotides agree with TRBD2. Trimming cost V 6 bases and J 6 bases; bases outside gene matches: 9. Germline lookup yields CDR1 MNHEY and CDR2 SVGEGT. The CDR3 loop spans 16 amino acids. The CDR3 DNA follows: TGTGCCAGCAGAACCGCTGGACTAGCGGGACTCAATGAGCAGTTCTTC. Translated: CASRTAGLAGLNEQFF.

The sample holds a few counts of this clonotype. The genes are TRBV5-4 and TRBJ2-3, with 9 bases that match TRBD2. J lost 4 bases, V lost 0 bases, and 9 bases had no gene match. The CDR3 length is 17 residues. CDR1 and CDR2 (germline): SGHNT, YYREEE (reference sequence). The CDR3 reads CASSLEGLAQNADTQYF. DNA for the CDR3: TGTGCCAGCAGCTTGGAGGGACTAGCCCAGAACGCAGATACGCAGTATTTT. The whole variable domain, filled in from reference TRBV5-4 and TRBJ2-3, reads ETGVTQSPTHLIKTRGQQVTLRCSSQSGHNTVSWYQQALGQGPQFIFQYYREEENGRGNFPPRFSGLQFPNYSSELNVNALELDDSALYLCASSLEGLAQNADTQYFGPGTRLTVL.

This clonotype was seen a few times. This chain links TRBV10-3 with TRBJ2-3; the match to TRBD2 covers 14 bases. CDR3 length equals 16 residues. Looked up from germline, CDR1 is ENHRY and CDR2 is SYGVKD. The ends lost 7 bases at V and 9 bases at J; junction bases unmatched: 12. As DNA, the CDR3 is TGTGCCATCACCGGGACTAGCGGGAGTGCATTGGGGACGCAGTATTTT. The encoded protein is CAITGTSGSALGTQYF.

This clonotype was counted between two and nine times. This sequence joins TRBV12-3 or TRBV12-4 and TRBJ2-7; tentative D call: TRBD2 (6 bases). CDR3 length: 14 amino acids. V dropped 5 bases and J dropped 4 bases, with 15 bases sitting between them. The CDR3 here is CASSLMGGRYEQYF. The CDR3 nucleotides are TGTGCCAGCAGTCTCATGGGGGGTAGATACGAGCAGTACTTC.

The CDR3 here is CASSPNRGLTQYF. Written as DNA, the CDR3 is TGTGCCAGCAGCCCAAATAGGGGCCTGACCCAGTACTTC. This chain links TRBV9 with TRBJ2-5; D perhaps matches TRBD1 (5 bases). CDR1 and CDR2 from the germline V gene are SGDLS and YYNGEE. CDR3 size: 13 residues. V lost 4 bases to trimming and J lost 7 bases, with 14 bases between them.

The rearrangement joins TRBV18 to TRBJ2-7; TRBD1 is a possible D gene (6 bases). CDR1 KGHSH and CDR2 LQKENI come from the germline V gene. Deletions cut 3 bases from V and 4 bases from J, with 13 bases between. This CDR3 comprises 14 residues. The CDR3: CASSPPGAVYEQYF. The CDR3 nucleotides read TGTGCCAGCTCACCGCCAGGGGCGGTTTACGAGCAGTACTTC.

The chain joins TRBV19 to TRBJ2-3, with D possibly TRBD1 on 6 matching bases. The CDR3 runs 14 residues. V gave up 7 bases and J gave up 0 bases, with 11 bases separating them. Germline values: CDR1 LNHDA, CDR2 SQIVND (reference sequence). CDR3 amino acids: CASKRGYSTDTQYF. Written as DNA, the CDR3 is TGTGCCAGTAAGAGGGGGTATAGCACAGATACGCAGTATTTT.

Only a few counts were recorded for this clonotype. The rearrangement links TRBV19 to TRBJ2-1; 12 bases line up with TRBD2. The length of the CDR3 is 16 residues. V trimming: 6 bases; J trimming: 0 bases; junction bases outside the gene matches: 3. The germline CDR1 and CDR2 sequences are LNHDA and SQIVND (reference sequence). Here the CDR3 reads CASRRTSGTSYNEQFF. The CDR3 DNA reads TGTGCCAGTAGAAGGACTAGCGGGACCTCCTACAATGAGCAGTTCTTC.